Listed below are T cell receptor beta chains from one sample, sequenced in a study of shared clonotypes between healthy human individuals. TCRdb's copy holds only in-frame clones and misses some; the assay was immunoSEQ multiplex PCR. The sample records around 1.9 million clones, roughly 91% being singletons. What was sequenced was naive CD8+ T cells from PBMCs. These TCRs come from a young man in good health. Some clones in this sample may be carry-over from other donors' samples. CDR3s include the opening cysteine and the closing phenylalanine or tryptophan. Fields, in order: J gene, D gene, clone size, V gene, CDR3 DNA, CDR3 protein. The D gene is left open where the match is weak. Some rows mark clone size as missing; the rest say once, few, many or name a class of expanded clone.

TRBJ2-2 TRBD1 - TRBV7-8 TGTGCCAGCAGAAGCAGAAAACAGGGGTTTGGTACCGGGGAGCTGTTTTTT CASRSRKQGFGTGELFF
TRBJ1-5 - - TRBV4-1 TGCGCCAGCAGCCAAGATCCCCCCGGTCCCCGGCATCAGCCCCAGCATTTT CASSQDPPGPRHQPQHF
TRBJ2-7 - - TRBV5-1 TGCGCCAGCAGCTTGGGTGCAGGGACCTACGAGCAGTACTTC CASSLGAGTYEQYF
TRBJ1-1 - - TRBV6-5 TGTGCCAGCAGTCTAGAGCAGAACACTGAAGCTTTCTTT CASSLEQNTEAFF
TRBJ2-1 - - TRBV9 TGTGCCAGCAGCGTAGGGGCAGGATTTGGCAATGAGCAGTTCTTC CASSVGAGFGNEQFF
TRBJ2-3 - - TRBV29-1 TGCAGCGTTGTGGGGGGGCTTTTCACAGATACGCAGTATTTT CSVVGGLFTDTQYF
TRBJ2-7 TRBD1 - TRBV15 TGTGCCACCAGCGACAGGGCATCCTACGAGCAGTACTTC CATSDRASYEQYF
TRBJ2-7 TRBD2 - TRBV11-2 TGTGCCAGCACCACTCTAGCGGGAGGGCCCTCCTACGAGCAGTACTTC CASTTLAGGPSYEQYF
TRBJ1-1 - - TRBV27 TGTGCCAGCAGTTTATCGCCGACGAACACTGAAGCTTTCTTT CASSLSPTNTEAFF
TRBJ2-7 - - TRBV6-1 TGTGCCAGCAGGAGATCGGGCGTTGCCCCTTACGAGCAGTACTTC CASRRSGVAPYEQYF
TRBJ2-7 TRBD2 - TRBV18 TGTGCCAGCTCACCGCGCGGGGGGGTTTACGAGCAGTACTTC CASSPRGGVYEQYF
TRBJ1-1 TRBD1 - TRBV6-5 TGTGCCAGCAGGCGCCAGACAGGGGACACTGAAGCTTTCTTT CASRRQTGDTEAFF
TRBJ1-1 - - TRBV11-1 TGTGCCAGCAGCTTATGGACGAACACTGAAGCTTTCTTT CASSLWTNTEAFF
TRBJ2-3 TRBD1 - TRBV27 TGTGCCAGCAGCTTGATTCAGGGGGGCACAGATACGCAGTATTTT CASSLIQGGTDTQYF
TRBJ2-1 TRBD1 - TRBV7-9 TGTGCCAGCAGCTTAGTTGTACAGGGGGACAATGAGCAGTTCTTC CASSLVVQGDNEQFF
TRBJ2-7 TRBD2 once TRBV2 TGTGCCAGCAGTGAATGGCTAGCGGACGAGCAGTACTTC CASSEWLADEQYF
TRBJ2-3 - - TRBV27 TGTGCCAGCAAGGGACTCTTCACGTCTACCACAGATACGCAGTATTTT CASKGLFTSTTDTQYF
TRBJ1-4 - once TRBV7-9 TGTGCCAGCAGCGCCCCGATTGGCGAAAAGCTGTTTTTT CASSAPIGEKLFF
TRBJ1-1 TRBD1 - TRBV5-1 TGCGCCAGCAGCCAACAGGGGGTGGTACGGAACACTGAAGCTTTCTTT CASSQQGVVRNTEAFF
TRBJ1-1 - - TRBV5-4 TGTGCCAGCAGCTCCCTAGGGGGAACTGAAGCTTTCTTT CASSSLGGTEAFF
TRBJ2-1 - - TRBV12-5 TGTGCTAGTGGTTTGGGTAACAATGAGCAGTTCTTC CASGLGNNEQFF
TRBJ1-1 - few TRBV5-1 TGCGCCAGCAGCTTGTGGGGGAACACTGAAGCTTTCTTT CASSLWGNTEAFF
TRBJ1-5 TRBD1 - TRBV27 TGTGCCAGCAGCGCTGGACAGGGCCGGTCCCAGCATTTT CASSAGQGRSQHF
TRBJ2-5 - - TRBV9 TGTGCCAGCAGCGGTGGGGGGATCCAAGAGACCCAGTACTTC CASSGGGIQETQYF
TRBJ1-1 - few TRBV7-9 TGTGCCAGCAGCTCCGGAGTAGTTGCTTTCTTT CASSSGVVAFF
TRBJ2-3 - - TRBV19 TGTGCCAGTAGTAGCCGGATCACAGATACGCAGTATTTT CASSSRITDTQYF